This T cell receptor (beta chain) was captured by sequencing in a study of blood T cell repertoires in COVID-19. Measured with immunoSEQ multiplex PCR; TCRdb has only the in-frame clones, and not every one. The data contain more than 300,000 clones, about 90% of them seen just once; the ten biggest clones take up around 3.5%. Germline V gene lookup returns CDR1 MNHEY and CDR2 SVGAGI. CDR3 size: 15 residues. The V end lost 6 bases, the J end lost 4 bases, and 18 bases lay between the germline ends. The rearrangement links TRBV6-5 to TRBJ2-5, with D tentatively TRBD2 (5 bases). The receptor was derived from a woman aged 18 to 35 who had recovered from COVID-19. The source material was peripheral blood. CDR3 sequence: CASRPAVRALETQYF. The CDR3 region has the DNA TGTGCCAGCAGGCCCGCTGTGCGGGCCCTAGAGACCCAGTACTTC.